The entry below describes one T cell receptor (beta chain). Its antigen is not identified. The CDR3 runs to 17 residues. Germline V gene lookup returns CDR1 SGHAT and CDR2 FQNNGV. V lost 7 bases, J lost 0 bases, and 19 bases lay in between. These data belong to a study of tumor-infiltrating lymphocytes in primary liver carcinoma. Study summary: Resecting the tumor surgically was how the patients' primary liver carcinoma was treated.

cDNA specific to TCR beta was made from around 530 ng of total RNA, with a constant-region primer employed for priming. Slightly modified ARM-PCR served as the procedure for the TCR beta libraries. These libraries came from three rounds of nested multiplex PCR. It was with TRBV1-TRBV30 forward primers and a C-beta reverse primer that the first two PCR rounds were run, at roughly 9 cycles each. TCRdb reanalysed the multiplex PCR reads using MiXCR and keeps one entry per CDR3 protein. The sample holds 330,000 or so distinct CDR3 sequences, less than 65% seen once. Findings of the study overall: Tumor-adjacent and tumor-blood pairs shared less of their repertoires than tumor region pairs shared.

Researchers drew blood RNA from unsorted whole blood and extracted germline DNA as well. Sampling before surgery obtained approximately 4 milliliters of peripheral blood. The sequenced sample consisted of peripheral blood. V and J are TRBV11-2 and TRBJ2-4; no clear D. The sequence came from a middle-aged man with primary liver carcinoma and hepatitis B virus infection. The CDR3 sequence: CASILDPSPLAKNIQYF. The CDR3 DNA follows: TGTGCCAGCATTTTAGATCCCTCGCCACTAGCCAAAAACATTCAGTACTTC. Looking up the rest from reference TRBV11-2 and TRBJ2-4 gives the full variable domain: EAGVAQSPRYKIIEKRQSVAFWCNPISGHATLYWYQQILGQGPKLLIQFQNNGVVDDSQLPKDRFSAERLKGVDSTLKIQPAKLEDSAVYLCASILDPSPLAKNIQYFGAGTRLSVL.